The rows below give T cell receptor beta chains drawn from one sample of a study of blood T cell repertoires in COVID-19. Libraries were prepared by immunoSEQ multiplex PCR; TCRdb keeps only in-frame clonotypes and omits some of them. The sample holds 90,000 to 130,000 clones, about three quarters seen once. Input material: peripheral blood. The source is a woman of 80 years or more with active or convalescent COVID-19. Both conserved end residues are part of each CDR3. The D gene is left open where the match is weak. Size tells how often a clone was seen (once, few, many) or the class of an expanded clone, and some rows leave it out.

D: .
V: TRBV19
size: few
J: TRBJ1-5
CDR3: CASSPGNQPQHF
DNA: TGTGCCAGTAGTCCGGGGAATCAGCCCCAGCATTTT

D: .
V: TRBV9
size: .
J: TRBJ2-1
CDR3: CASSVTPNEQFF
DNA: TGTGCCAGCAGCGTGACACCCAATGAGCAGTTCTTC

D: .
V: TRBV12-1
size: .
J: TRBJ2-5
CDR3: CASSPPEPRSETQYF
DNA: TGTGCCAGCAGCCCTCCCGAGCCTAGATCGGAGACCCAGTACTTC

D: TRBD1
V: TRBV28
size: .
J: TRBJ1-2
CDR3: CASRKGGLGAYGYTF
DNA: TGTGCCAGCAGGAAAGGGGGCTTAGGGGCCTATGGCTACACCTTC

D: .
V: TRBV11-2
size: .
J: TRBJ2-7
CDR3: CASSLRLSGPYEQYF
DNA: TGTGCCAGCAGCTTACGTCTTTCAGGGCCCTACGAGCAGTACTTC

D: .
V: TRBV6-5
size: .
J: TRBJ1-1
CDR3: CASSRGLKNTEAFF
DNA: TGTGCCAGCAGTCGGGGACTCAAGAACACTGAAGCTTTCTTT

D: TRBD1
V: TRBV28
size: .
J: TRBJ1-2
CDR3: CASRFRGRGDYGYTF
DNA: TGTGCCAGCAGATTCAGGGGGCGCGGGGACTATGGCTACACCTTC

D: TRBD2
V: TRBV7-9
size: .
J: TRBJ2-3
CDR3: CASSLVSGGADTQYF
DNA: TGTGCCAGCAGCTTAGTGTCGGGAGGGGCAGATACGCAGTATTTT

D: .
V: TRBV7-2
size: .
J: TRBJ1-4
CDR3: CASSSTNSEKLFF
DNA: TGTGCCAGCAGCTCTACGAATAGTGAAAAACTGTTTTTT

D: TRBD2
V: TRBV6-6
size: .
J: TRBJ2-7
CDR3: CASQLAGPYEQYF
DNA: TGTGCCAGTCAACTAGCGGGCCCCTACGAGCAGTACTTC

D: TRBD2
V: TRBV5-4
size: .
J: TRBJ2-5
CDR3: CASSYRLAGMETQYF
DNA: TGTGCCAGCAGCTATCGACTAGCGGGAATGGAGACCCAGTACTTC

D: .
V: TRBV2
size: .
J: TRBJ1-1
CDR3: CASSKARTEGTEAFF
DNA: TGTGCCAGCAGTAAAGCGCGCACCGAGGGTACTGAAGCTTTCTTT

D: .
V: TRBV12-3/TRBV12-4
size: few
J: TRBJ1-1
CDR3: CASSLDTDTEAFF
DNA: TGTGCCAGCAGTTTAGATACGGACACTGAAGCTTTCTTT

D: .
V: TRBV29-1
size: .
J: TRBJ1-1
CDR3: CSVQQGARTEAFF
DNA: TGCAGCGTTCAACAGGGCGCCCGGACTGAAGCTTTCTTT

D: .
V: TRBV5-1
size: .
J: TRBJ2-2
CDR3: CASSTTAGELFF
DNA: TGCGCCAGCAGCACGACAGCCGGGGAGCTGTTTTTT

D: .
V: TRBV30
size: .
J: TRBJ2-1
CDR3: CAWTKTRVAKYNEQFF
DNA: TGTGCCTGGACCAAAACTCGGGTAGCGAAATACAATGAGCAGTTCTTC

D: .
V: TRBV12-2
size: .
J: TRBJ1-2
CDR3: CASRLGILDRNYGYTF
DNA: TGTGCAAGTCGCTTAGGGATCCTGGACAGAAACTATGGCTACACCTTC

D: TRBD2
V: TRBV9
size: .
J: TRBJ2-3
CDR3: CASSVGGGSLATDTQYF
DNA: TGTGCCAGCAGCGTAGGGGGCGGGAGCCTCGCCACAGATACGCAGTATTTT

D: .
V: TRBV2
size: many
J: TRBJ2-7
CDR3: CASSRQVAYEQYF
DNA: TGTGCCAGCAGCAGACAGGTAGCCTACGAGCAGTACTTC

D: .
V: TRBV4-2
size: few
J: TRBJ2-1
CDR3: CASSLVYNEQFF
DNA: TGTGCCAGCAGCCTCGTCTACAATGAGCAGTTCTTC

D: TRBD1
V: TRBV28
size: .
J: TRBJ1-1
CDR3: CASSLSFYGTGAALGTEAFF
DNA: TGTGCCAGCAGTTTATCCTTTTATGGGACAGGGGCCGCTCTTGGGACTGAAGCTTTCTTT

D: TRBD1
V: TRBV7-9
size: .
J: TRBJ1-2
CDR3: CASSLGTGDYTF
DNA: TGTGCCAGCAGCTTAGGGACAGGGGATTACACCTTC

D: TRBD1
V: TRBV12-3/TRBV12-4
size: .
J: TRBJ1-1
CDR3: CASTQTGVPEAFF
DNA: TGTGCCAGCACCCAGACAGGGGTACCTGAAGCTTTCTTT

D: TRBD2
V: TRBV6-6
size: .
J: TRBJ2-7
CDR3: CASSYFAGVDEQYF
DNA: TGTGCCAGCAGTTATTTCGCGGGAGTTGACGAGCAGTACTTC

D: TRBD2
V: TRBV6-5
size: .
J: TRBJ2-5
CDR3: CASSGGETQYF
DNA: TGTGCCAGCAGCGGGGGGGAGACCCAGTACTTC

D: .
V: TRBV5-1
size: .
J: TRBJ1-1
CDR3: CASSPGTAEIVPGKNF
DNA: TGCGCCAGCAGCCCAGGGACTGCCGAGATCGTACCGGGCAAGAACTTT

D: .
V: TRBV7-2
size: .
J: TRBJ2-6
CDR3: CASSLVWGAGANVLTF
DNA: TGTGCCAGCAGCTTAGTTTGGGGCGCTGGGGCCAACGTCCTGACTTTC

D: .
V: TRBV5-1
size: .
J: TRBJ2-2
CDR3: CASSLFAVANTGELFF
DNA: TGCGCCAGCAGCTTGTTTGCGGTCGCGAACACCGGGGAGCTGTTTTTT

D: TRBD1
V: TRBV10-3
size: .
J: TRBJ1-2
CDR3: CAIFTGDYGYTF
DNA: TGTGCCATCTTTACAGGGGACTATGGCTACACCTTC

D: .
V: TRBV19
size: .
J: TRBJ1-1
CDR3: CASSMTGRGTEAFF
DNA: TGTGCCAGTAGTATGACCGGCCGGGGCACTGAAGCTTTCTTT

D: .
V: TRBV7-9
size: .
J: TRBJ2-1
CDR3: CASSLGRGLVSYNEQFF
DNA: TGTGCCAGCAGCCTAGGTAGAGGGCTAGTTTCATACAATGAGCAGTTCTTC

D: .
V: TRBV28
size: .
J: TRBJ2-5
CDR3: CASSFWGAQETQYF
DNA: TGTGCCAGCAGTTTTTGGGGAGCTCAAGAGACCCAGTACTTC

D: .
V: TRBV5-8
size: .
J: TRBJ2-5
CDR3: CASSLTGVRETQYF
DNA: TGTGCCAGCAGCTTGACGGGGGTCCGGGAGACCCAGTACTTC

D: .
V: TRBV11-2
size: .
J: TRBJ2-7
CDR3: CASSTGGGSYEQYF
DNA: TGTGCCAGCAGCACAGGGGGGGGCAGCTACGAGCAGTACTTC

D: .
V: TRBV30
size: .
J: TRBJ2-1
CDR3: CAWSGRGRGRRNEQFF
DNA: TGTGCCTGGAGTGGACGGGGCAGGGGAAGGAGAAATGAGCAGTTCTTC

D: .
V: TRBV19
size: few
J: TRBJ1-3
CDR3: CASSSGSTSGNTIYF
DNA: TGTGCCAGTAGTAGCGGATCTACCTCTGGAAACACCATATATTTT

D: TRBD1
V: TRBV5-8
size: .
J: TRBJ2-2
CDR3: CASSDWTGVTGELFF
DNA: TGTGCCAGCAGTGACTGGACAGGAGTCACCGGGGAGCTGTTTTTT

D: TRBD1
V: TRBV19
size: .
J: TRBJ2-5
CDR3: CASSKQGSETQYF
DNA: TGTGCCAGTAGTAAACAGGGGAGTGAGACCCAGTACTTC

D: .
V: TRBV30
size: .
J: TRBJ2-7
CDR3: CACVGFRSRSYEQYF
DNA: TGTGCCTGTGTTGGGTTTCGGAGCCGATCCTACGAGCAGTACTTC

D: TRBD2
V: TRBV10-1
size: .
J: TRBJ2-1
CDR3: CASSSNPGLAGAGSYNEQFF
DNA: TGCGCCAGCAGCTCGAACCCGGGACTAGCGGGAGCTGGGTCCTACAATGAGCAGTTCTTC

D: .
V: TRBV28
size: .
J: TRBJ1-5
CDR3: CASSLSGVLQPQHF
DNA: TGTGCCAGCAGTTTATCGGGAGTTCTTCAGCCCCAGCATTTT

D: .
V: TRBV5-4
size: .
J: TRBJ2-5
CDR3: CASSWGVLETQYF
DNA: TGTGCCAGCAGCTGGGGGGTATTAGAGACCCAGTACTTC

D: TRBD1
V: TRBV18
size: .
J: TRBJ1-1
CDR3: CASSPGTVNTEAFF
DNA: TGTGCCAGCTCACCAGGGACAGTTAACACTGAAGCTTTCTTT

D: .
V: TRBV6-1
size: .
J: TRBJ1-2
CDR3: CASSERSSANYGYTF
DNA: TGTGCCAGCAGTGAGCGGAGTTCGGCTAACTATGGCTACACCTTC

D: .
V: TRBV27
size: .
J: TRBJ2-6
CDR3: CASSNQGLGFSGANVLTF
DNA: TGTGCCAGCAGCAACCAGGGGCTTGGGTTTTCTGGGGCCAACGTCCTGACTTTC

D: TRBD1
V: TRBV27
size: .
J: TRBJ2-7
CDR3: CASRRSGTAYEQYF
DNA: TGTGCCAGCAGGAGATCCGGGACAGCTTACGAGCAGTACTTC

D: TRBD1
V: TRBV29-1
size: .
J: TRBJ1-2
CDR3: CSVEGRGRSAGGRYGYTF
DNA: TGCAGCGTTGAAGGCCGGGGGCGGTCGGCAGGGGGCCGGTATGGCTACACCTTC

D: TRBD1
V: TRBV2
size: .
J: TRBJ1-2
CDR3: CASRIQGGNYGYTF
DNA: TGTGCCAGCAGGATACAGGGGGGAAACTATGGCTACACCTTC

D: TRBD2
V: TRBV24-1
size: .
J: TRBJ2-7
CDR3: CATSEIAGVDYEQYF
DNA: TGTGCCACCAGTGAGATTGCGGGGGTGGACTACGAGCAGTACTTC

D: TRBD2
V: TRBV4-1
size: .
J: TRBJ2-1
CDR3: CASSPSTSVSSYNEQFF
DNA: TGCGCCAGCAGCCCGTCGACTAGCGTGAGCTCCTACAATGAGCAGTTCTTC

D: TRBD1
V: TRBV3-1/TRBV3-2
size: .
J: TRBJ2-1
CDR3: CASSQGVEDRGGNEQFF
DNA: TGTGCCAGCAGCCAAGGAGTTGAGGACAGGGGTGGCAATGAGCAGTTCTTC

D: TRBD1
V: TRBV4-2
size: .
J: TRBJ1-5
CDR3: CASSNRGGRAQHF
DNA: TGTGCCAGCTCAAACAGGGGCGGGAGGGCCCAGCATTTT